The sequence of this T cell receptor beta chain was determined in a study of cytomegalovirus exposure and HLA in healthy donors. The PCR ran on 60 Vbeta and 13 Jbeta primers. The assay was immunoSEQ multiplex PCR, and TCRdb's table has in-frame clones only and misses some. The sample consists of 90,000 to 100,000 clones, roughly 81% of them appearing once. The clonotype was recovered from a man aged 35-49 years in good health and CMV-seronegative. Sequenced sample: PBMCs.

DNA for the CDR3: TGTGCCAGCAGCCTGCGGGACAGGACAAATCAGCCCCAGCATTTT. The encoded protein is CASSLRDRTNQPQHF. This chain connects TRBV7-2 to TRBJ1-5, with 8 bases identical to TRBD1. Germline V gene data show CDR1 as SGHTA and CDR2 as FQGNSA. The CDR3 is made up of 15 amino acids. The J segment lost 4 bases and the V segment lost 5 bases, leaving 7 bases of the junction unmatched.